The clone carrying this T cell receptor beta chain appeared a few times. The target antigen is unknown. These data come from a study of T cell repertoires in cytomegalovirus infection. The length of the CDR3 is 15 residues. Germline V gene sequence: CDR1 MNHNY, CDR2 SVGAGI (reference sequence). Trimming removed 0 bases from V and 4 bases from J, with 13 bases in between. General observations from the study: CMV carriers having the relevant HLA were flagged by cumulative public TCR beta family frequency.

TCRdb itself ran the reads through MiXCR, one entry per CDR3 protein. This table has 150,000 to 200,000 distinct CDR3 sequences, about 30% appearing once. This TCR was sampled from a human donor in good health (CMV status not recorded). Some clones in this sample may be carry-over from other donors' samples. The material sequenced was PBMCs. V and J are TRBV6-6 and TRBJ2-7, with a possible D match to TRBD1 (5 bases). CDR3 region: CASSYSKTGRYEQYF. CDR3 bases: TGTGCCAGCAGTTACTCGAAAACAGGAAGGTACGAGCAGTACTTC.